The 10 T cell receptor beta chains presented below share a single source sample, sequenced in a study of T cells after yellow fever vaccination. TCRdb used MiXCR to reprocess the 5' RACE reads, holding one entry per CDR3 protein. The sample yields about 340,000 distinct CDR3 sequences, approximately 13% seen once. Here the sequenced sample was CD4+ T cells sorted from PBMCs, taken 15 days after the yellow fever booster vaccination. These receptors all come from a man aged 18 to 29 who received the YFV17D yellow fever vaccine.

This clonotype was detected a few times. This chain joins TRBV7-6 and TRBJ2-3; 10 bases match TRBD1. The CDR3 is made up of 17 amino acids. After removal of 0 bases from V and 6 bases from J, the junction contained 9 bases not matched to a gene. The germline CDR1 and CDR2 sequences are SGHVS and FNYEAQ. The CDR3, as DNA: TGTGCCAGCAGCTTAGCGCCCGGGGGACAGGGGATCGATACGCAGTATTTT. Protein product: CASSLAPGGQGIDTQYF.

This clonotype was seen a handful of times. The V gene is TRBV4-1, the J gene TRBJ2-6; perhaps TRBD1 as D (5 bases). Germline values: CDR1 MGHRA, CDR2 YSYEKL. V gave up 1 base and J gave up 0 bases, with 13 bases separating them. This CDR3 comprises 18 residues. The CDR3 loop reads CASSQVVDRISGANVLTF. CDR3 sequence (DNA): TGCGCCAGCAGCCAAGTGGTTGACAGAATCTCTGGGGCCAACGTCCTGACTTTC.

V and J are TRBV24-1 and TRBJ1-5; a possible D gene is TRBD1 (5 bases). The CDR3 is made up of 15 amino acids. With 4 bases removed from V and 5 bases from J, the gap between germline ends came to 14 bases. Germline V CDR1 and CDR2: KGHDR, SFDVKD. The chain's CDR3 is CATSDSRVGDQPQHF. CDR3 bases: TGTGCCACCAGTGACTCCAGGGTGGGGGATCAGCCCCAGCATTTT.

This clonotype turned up a few times. The chain links TRBV24-1 to TRBJ2-1, with TRBD1 matching over 7 bases. Germline CDR1 is KGHDR and CDR2 is SFDVKD. The CDR3 extends over 19 amino acids. Trimming at V came to 5 bases and at J to 1 base, leaving 16 bases not matched to a gene. CDR3 loop: CATSGQGGALVESYNEQFF. The DNA for the CDR3 is TGTGCCACCAGTGGCCAAGGGGGCGCGTTAGTTGAGTCCTACAATGAGCAGTTCTTC.

The rearrangement uses TRBV12-3 or TRBV12-4 and TRBJ2-4; 7 nucleotides match TRBD1. V lost 4 bases, J lost 6 bases, and 12 bases stayed unmatched. The CDR3 is made up of 16 amino acids. DNA for the CDR3: TGTGCCAGCAGTTCCCTGACAGGGAGTTCCTCAAACATTCAGTACTTC. Its protein is CASSSLTGSSSNIQYF.

This clonotype was detected ten times or more. This sequence joins TRBV7-2 and TRBJ2-3; D possibly corresponds to TRBD2 (5 bases). In germline, CDR1 is SGHTA, CDR2 FQGNSA. V lost 6 bases, J lost 0 bases, and 7 bases lay in between. The CDR3 consists of 13 residues. The CDR3 bases are TGTGCCAGCAGGAGGGTGAGCACAGATACGCAGTATTTT. This translates into CASRRVSTDTQYF.

This chain connects TRBV20-1 to TRBJ1-2, with 9 nucleotides matching TRBD1. This CDR3 contains 15 residues. The V and J ends lost 3 bases and 4 bases, in that order; junction bases with no gene match: 9. Germline V gives CDR1 DFQATT, CDR2 SNEGSKA (reference sequence). The CDR3 sequence: CSAREGRGQGYGYTF. Here the CDR3 DNA reads TGCAGTGCTAGGGAGGGTCGGGGACAGGGCTATGGCTACACCTTC.

This rearrangement joins TRBV6-6 to TRBJ1-4; D is perhaps TRBD1 (5 bases). This CDR3 has 15 amino acids. Germline lookup yields CDR1 MNHNY and CDR2 SVGAGI (reference sequence). The V end lost 0 bases, the J end lost 4 bases, and 9 bases lay between the germline ends. The CDR3 protein is CASSYSGGGNEKLFF. The CDR3 DNA reads as TGTGCCAGCAGTTACTCGGGGGGAGGTAATGAAAAACTGTTTTTT.

This chain links TRBV7-3 with TRBJ2-4; 9 bases map to TRBD1. The CDR3 has 12 residues. The junction had 6 bases not matched to a gene; V was cut back by 5 bases and J by 13 bases. Germline CDR1 is SGHTA and CDR2 is FQGTGA. CDR3 DNA sequence: TGTGCCAGCAGCGACAGGACAGGGGCCCAGTACTTC. Its translation: CASSDRTGAQYF.

Only a few counts were recorded for this clonotype. The chain has TRBV20-1 and TRBJ2-7, with D possibly TRBD2 on 6 matching bases. The V end lost 3 bases, the J end lost 4 bases, and 19 bases lay between the germline ends. This CDR3 is built from 15 residues. Germline lookup yields CDR1 DFQATT and CDR2 SNEGSKA (reference sequence). The CDR3 DNA reads TGCAGTGCTAGCGTCCCCCGGGACTTTTCGTACGAGCAGTACTTC. Encoded protein: CSASVPRDFSYEQYF.